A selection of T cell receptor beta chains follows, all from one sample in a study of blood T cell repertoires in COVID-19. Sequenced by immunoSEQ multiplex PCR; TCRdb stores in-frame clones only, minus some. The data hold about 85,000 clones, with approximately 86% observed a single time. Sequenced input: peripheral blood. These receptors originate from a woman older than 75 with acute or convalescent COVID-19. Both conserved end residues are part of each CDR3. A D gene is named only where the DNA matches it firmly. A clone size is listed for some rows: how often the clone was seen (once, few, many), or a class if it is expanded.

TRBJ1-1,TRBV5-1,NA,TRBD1,TGCGCCAGCAGCTTGGGAGACAGGGGTTCTATGAACACTGAAGCTTTCTTT,CASSLGDRGSMNTEAFF
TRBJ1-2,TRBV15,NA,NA,TGTGCCACCAGCAGAGTCGAGGGATTAGCTAACTATGGCTACACCTTC,CATSRVEGLANYGYTF
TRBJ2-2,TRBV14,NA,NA,TGTGCCAGCAGCCGTCGGTCAGCTACAGGTCCCGGGGAGCTGTTTTTT,CASSRRSATGPGELFF
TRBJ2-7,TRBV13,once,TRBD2,TGTGCCAGCAGCTCTAGCGGAAGCTCCTACGAGCAGTACTTC,CASSSSGSSYEQYF
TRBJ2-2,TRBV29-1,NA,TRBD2,TGCAGCGTTGCTAGCGGGAGGGCCGGGGAGCTGTTTTTT,CSVASGRAGELFF
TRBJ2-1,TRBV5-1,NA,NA,TGCGCCAGCAGCTGGCAGGGCTACAATGAGCAGTTCTTC,CASSWQGYNEQFF
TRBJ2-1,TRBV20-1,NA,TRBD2,TGCAGTGCTAGTAACGGGGGGGGTGTCGATGAGCAGTTCTTC,CSASNGGGVDEQFF
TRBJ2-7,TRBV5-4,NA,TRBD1,TGTGCCAGCAGCTTGGGACAGGGGGCCTACGAGCAGTACTTC,CASSLGQGAYEQYF
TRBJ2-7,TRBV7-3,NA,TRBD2,TGTGCCAGCAGCCTAGGCGGGGGGTCCGGCTACGAGCAGTACTTC,CASSLGGGSGYEQYF
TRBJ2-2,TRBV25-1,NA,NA,TGTGCCAGCAGTGCCCGGTTTGGGGCCTGGGAGCTGTTTTTT,CASSARFGAWELFF
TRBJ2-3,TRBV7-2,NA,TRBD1,TGTGCCAGCAGCCCCCGACAGGGGGAGACAGATACGCAGTATTTT,CASSPRQGETDTQYF
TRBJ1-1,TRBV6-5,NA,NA,TGTGCCAGCAGACAGGGTCTGGACACTGAAGCTTTCTTT,CASRQGLDTEAFF
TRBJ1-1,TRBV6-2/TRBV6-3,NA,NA,TGTGCCAGCAGCCTACAGGGTCGGAACACTGAAGCTTTCTTT,CASSLQGRNTEAFF
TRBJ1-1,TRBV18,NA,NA,TGTGCCAGCTCACCAGGGGGCAGCACTGAAGCTTTCTTT,CASSPGGSTEAFF
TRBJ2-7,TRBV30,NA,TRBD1,TGTGCCTGGAGAGGGGGCCTCTACGAGCAGTACTTC,CAWRGGLYEQYF
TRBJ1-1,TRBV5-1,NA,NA,TGCGCCAGCAGCTCTGTCGACCCGGGACATTCTGCGGAAGGGGACACTGAAGCTTTCTTT,CASSSVDPGHSAEGDTEAFF
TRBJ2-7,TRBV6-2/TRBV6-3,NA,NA,TGTGCCAGCAGTTACTCTGCTGGGCGCGGATCGGGACTCTCGGACGAGCAGTACTTC,CASSYSAGRGSGLSDEQYF